Below are 26 T cell receptor beta chains sequenced from a single sample in a study of blood T cell repertoires in COVID-19. This table comes from immunoSEQ multiplex PCR, and its TCRdb copy is limited to in-frame clones, with some not included. This table holds about 39,000 clones, about 86% found once. Material for sequencing was peripheral blood. The receptor set was obtained from a man in his 70s with acute or convalescent COVID-19.

The chain is built from TRBV9 and TRBJ1-2; tentative D call: TRBD1 (6 bases). CDR3 length equals 15 residues. CDR1 SGDLS and CDR2 YYNGEE come from the germline V gene. V was clipped by 3 bases and J by 4 bases, with 16 bases between them. The CDR3 loop reads CASSEYNREGYGYTF. As DNA, the CDR3 is TGTGCCAGCAGCGAATATAACAGGGAGGGCTATGGCTACACCTTC.

The genes are TRBV7-2 and TRBJ2-3; possibly TRBD1 for D (6 bases). This CDR3 spans 14 amino acids. V was clipped by 5 bases and J by 3 bases, with 12 bases between them. CDR1 and CDR2 (germline): SGHTA, FQGNSA. The CDR3 sequence: CASSPPGQTDTQYF. The CDR3 DNA reads TGTGCCAGCAGCCCACCCGGACAGACAGATACGCAGTATTTT.

This chain joins TRBV7-2 and TRBJ2-7; 9 nucleotides match TRBD1. CDR3 length: 14 amino acids. Looked up from germline, CDR1 is SGHTA and CDR2 is FQGNSA. V shed 5 bases, J shed 2 bases, and the junction held 4 bases outside the gene matches. The CDR3 DNA follows: TGTGCCAGCAGCGTGACAGGGGGAACCTACGAGCAGTACTTC. This gives the protein CASSVTGGTYEQYF.

The genes are TRBV29-1 and TRBJ1-1; D gene uncertain. This CDR3 spans 13 amino acids. The germline V gene has CDR1 SQVTM and CDR2 ANQGSEA. Trimming pared 6 bases from V and 5 bases from J, leaving 16 bases between. As DNA, the CDR3 is TGCAGCGTCGCCCCCTCCGGAGGGACTGAAGCTTTCTTT. Translating gives CSVAPSGGTEAFF.

In this sample, this clone turned up once. This chain links TRBV12-3 or TRBV12-4 with TRBJ2-7; 10 bases match TRBD1. J was trimmed by 7 bases and V by 10 bases; bases with no gene match: 7. The length of the CDR3 is 12 residues. CDR3 nucleotide sequence: TGTGCCACGCGACAGGGGGCATGGGAGCAGTACTTC. Amino acid sequence: CATRQGAWEQYF.

The J gene is TRBJ1-1, the V gene TRBV14; D is unresolved. The V and J ends lost 2 bases and 1 base respectively, with 14 bases between them. CDR3 size: 16 residues. Germline lookup yields CDR1 SGHDN and CDR2 FVKESK. CDR3 bases: TGTGCCAGCAGCCAAACCCTCGGGAATACGAACACTGAAGCTTTCTTT. It yields the protein CASSQTLGNTNTEAFF.

V is TRBV2 and J is TRBJ1-1; 7 bases align to TRBD1. V was clipped by 6 bases and J by 6 bases; unmatched bases: 4. CDR1 and CDR2 from the germline V gene are SNHLY and FYNNEI. The CDR3 contains 12 residues. The CDR3, as DNA: TGTGCCAGCAGCCTAGGACAGGCTGAAGCTTTCTTT. It translates to CASSLGQAEAFF.

The chain carries TRBV2 and TRBJ1-3; D uncertain. Trimming took 2 bases from V and 0 from J, leaving 8 bases between them. Germline CDR1 SNHLY, CDR2 FYNNEI. The CDR3 has 15 residues. The CDR3 region is CASSEWFSSGNTIYF. For the CDR3, the DNA is TGTGCCAGCAGTGAATGGTTCAGCTCTGGAAACACCATATATTTT. Combining the CDR3 with reference TRBV2 and TRBJ1-3 gives the whole variable domain EPEVTQTPSHQVTQMGQEVILRCVPISNHLYFYWYRQILGQKVEFLVSFYNNEISEKSEIFDDQFSVERPDGSNFTLKIRSTKLEDSAMYFCASSEWFSSGNTIYFGEGSWLTVV.

The J gene is TRBJ2-7, the V gene TRBV5-1; 7 bases line up with TRBD1. Germline CDR1 and CDR2: SGHRS and YFSETQ. Losses at the gene ends were 0 bases for V and 1 base for J; bases not matched to a gene: 4. The CDR3 sequence is 15 residues long. CDR3 DNA sequence: TGCGCCAGCAGCTTGGGAGGGGGCGCGTCCTACGAGCAGTACTTC. Translation: CASSLGGGASYEQYF.

V is TRBV3-1 (or the pseudogene TRBV3-2) and J is TRBJ2-1; D may be TRBD1 (5 bases). Germline CDR1 LGHDT, CDR2 YNNKEL (reference sequence). The CDR3 extends over 13 amino acids. V lost 0 bases and J lost 13, with 13 bases in between. CDR3 loop: CASSQESRVVQFF. The CDR3 DNA is TGTGCCAGCAGCCAAGAGAGCAGGGTGGTCCAGTTCTTC.

CDR3 nucleotide sequence: TGCGCCAGCAGCCCCGGGAGGGGATGGCGGCAGCCCCAGCATTTT. The encoded protein is CASSPGRGWRQPQHF. The chain combines TRBV5-1 with TRBJ1-5, with D possibly being TRBD1 (5 bases). The CDR3 loop spans 15 amino acids. Trimming pared 4 bases from V and 7 bases from J, leaving 18 bases between. CDR1 and CDR2 (germline): SGHRS, YFSETQ.

The V gene is TRBV14, the J gene TRBJ2-1; a possible D gene is TRBD2 (5 bases). CDR3 length: 15 residues. V lost 4 bases, J lost 5 bases, and 15 bases lay in between. From germline, CDR1 is SGHDN and CDR2 FVKESK. The CDR3 sequence: CASSLGLTTDNEQFF. For the CDR3, the DNA is TGTGCCAGCAGCCTCGGACTTACCACCGACAATGAGCAGTTCTTC.

J is TRBJ1-5 and V is TRBV7-2; the D gene is possibly TRBD1 (5 bases). The germline V and J ends were trimmed by 5 bases and 4 bases, with 12 bases remaining between them. Germline CDR1 is SGHTA and CDR2 is FQGNSA. The CDR3 totals 14 residues. Here the CDR3 reads CASSDTGGNQPQHF. The CDR3 region has the DNA TGTGCCAGCAGCGATACCGGGGGAAATCAGCCCCAGCATTTT.

The rearrangement uses TRBV2 and TRBJ2-1, with D tentatively TRBD1 (6 bases). Trimming took 5 bases from V and 0 from J, leaving 14 bases between them. The V gene's germline CDR1 is SNHLY and CDR2 FYNNEI. The CDR3 is made up of 16 amino acids. As DNA, the CDR3 is TGTGCCAGCAGTTTGGGGGCAGACAGCTCCTACAATGAGCAGTTCTTC. Its protein product is CASSLGADSSYNEQFF.

J is TRBJ2-2 and V is TRBV4-3; 15 nucleotides agree with TRBD2. V lost 3 bases, J lost 3 bases, and 5 bases stayed unmatched. CDR1 and CDR2 (germline): LGHNA, YSLEER. This CDR3 comprises 18 residues. The CDR3 reads CASSQGLAGGLDTGELFF. As DNA, the CDR3 is TGCGCCAGCAGCCAGGGACTAGCGGGAGGCTTGGACACCGGGGAGCTGTTTTTT.

The chain is built from TRBV10-3 and TRBJ2-3; D is unresolved. This CDR3 has 13 amino acids. Germline V lookup: CDR1 ENHRY, CDR2 SYGVKD. The V and J ends lost 7 bases and 4 bases respectively, with 12 bases between them. The chain's CDR3 is CAINGREADTQYF. The CDR3 bases are TGTGCCATCAACGGTCGAGAGGCAGATACGCAGTATTTT.

The chain couples TRBV6-2 or TRBV6-3 to TRBJ2-7, with D possibly being TRBD2 (5 bases). Trimming left V 4 bases short and J 7 bases short, with 20 bases between. CDR1 MNHEY and CDR2 SVGEGT come from the germline V gene. The CDR3 runs 15 residues. For the CDR3, the DNA is TGTGCCAGCAGTTTGCTCGACCGGGCCCGGGGAGAGCAGTACTTC. Translating it yields CASSLLDRARGEQYF.

The rearrangement links TRBV7-3 to TRBJ2-2, with a tentative D call TRBD1 (7 bases). V was pared by 4 bases and J by 6 bases, with 12 bases between. This CDR3 comprises 14 residues. Germline V gene data show CDR1 as SGHTA and CDR2 as FQGTGA. The CDR3 reads CASSSAGGPGELFF. CDR3 bases: TGTGCCAGCAGCTCCGCAGGGGGGCCCGGGGAGCTGTTTTTT.

The rearrangement joins TRBV5-4 to TRBJ2-4; 9 bases are shared with TRBD1. The V and J ends lost 7 bases and 2 bases, in that order; junction bases with no gene match: 10. Germline V gene data show CDR1 as SGHNT and CDR2 as YYREEE (reference sequence). The CDR3 spans 16 residues. The CDR3 reads CASYPQGALTKNIQYF. As DNA, the CDR3 is TGTGCCAGCTACCCACAGGGGGCTTTGACCAAAAACATTCAGTACTTC.

The rearrangement joins TRBV11-2 to TRBJ2-7; 8 nucleotides line up with TRBD2. The germline CDR1 and CDR2 sequences are SGHAT and FQNNGV. V lost 4 bases, J lost 3 bases, and 11 bases stayed unmatched. There are 16 residues in the CDR3. The CDR3 spells CASSSRASGGFYEQYF. The CDR3 bases are TGTGCCAGCAGCTCCCGGGCCAGCGGGGGTTTCTACGAGCAGTACTTC.

The chain joins TRBV28 to TRBJ1-4; D may be TRBD1 (5 bases). Germline V gene data show CDR1 as MDHEN and CDR2 as SYDVKM. This CDR3 comprises 13 residues. V shed 7 bases and J shed 8 bases, with 14 bases lying between them. CDR3 loop: CASIGASYEKLFF. The CDR3, as DNA: TGTGCCAGCATAGGGGCTAGTTACGAAAAACTGTTTTTT.

J is TRBJ1-1 and V is TRBV27, with D hard to call. The CDR3 is 14 amino acids. The V gene lost 6 bases and the J gene lost 4 bases, with 15 bases spanning the gap. The germline V gene has CDR1 MNHEY and CDR2 SMNVEV (reference sequence). The CDR3 here is CASSLTGRSTEAFF. The CDR3 DNA reads as TGTGCCAGCAGCTTGACCGGGAGATCCACTGAAGCTTTCTTT.

The chain is built from TRBV10-3 and TRBJ2-5; TRBD2 matches 7 bases. V shed 4 bases and J 2 bases; nucleotides not matched to a gene: 13. Germline V CDR1 and CDR2: ENHRY, SYGVKD. The CDR3 spans 17 residues. CDR3 sequence (DNA): TGTGCCATCAGTGCTACTCTTGGGGACTATAAACAAGAGACCCAGTACTTC. This encodes CAISATLGDYKQETQYF.

The chain has TRBV9 and TRBJ2-7; TRBD2 matches at 9 bases. Germline V gene lookup returns CDR1 SGDLS and CDR2 YYNGEE. The length of the CDR3 is 15 residues. The V segment lost 0 bases and the J segment 2 bases; nucleotides outside the gene matches: 3. The CDR3 DNA sequence: TGTGCCAGCAGCGTAGGGCTAGCGGGACCCTACGAGCAGTACTTC. The encoded protein is CASSVGLAGPYEQYF.

This rearrangement joins TRBV9 to TRBJ2-1; TRBD2 agrees at 8 bases. Germline V gene sequence: CDR1 SGDLS, CDR2 YYNGEE. V dropped 4 bases and J dropped 6; count of bases not matched to a gene: 3. CDR3 length: 13 residues. In DNA, the CDR3 is TGTGCCAGCAGCCCTCGGGAGGGCAATGAGCAGTTCTTC. Translation gives CASSPREGNEQFF.

The rearrangement joins TRBV4-1 to TRBJ1-5; D might be TRBD1 (6 bases). Germline loops: CDR1 MGHRA, CDR2 YSYEKL. V lost 8 bases and J lost 0, with 14 bases in between. The CDR3 loop spans 15 amino acids. The CDR3 sequence is CASEPQGISNQPQHF. The CDR3 DNA is TGCGCCAGCGAACCGCAGGGGATTAGCAATCAGCCCCAGCATTTT.